This record covers a single T cell receptor (beta chain). This sample stems from a study of technical replicates of blood from a handful of donors. Clones were sequenced by immunoSEQ multiplex PCR, and TCRdb holds only the in-frame ones, with some missing. The sample has tens of thousands of clones, roughly 90% seen once. The CDR3 runs 15 residues. Germline-derived CDR1 and CDR2 are GTSNPN and SVGIG (reference sequence). V lost 0 bases, J lost 2 bases, and 11 bases lay in between. The clonotype originates from a human donor in good health. Some clones in this sample may be carry-over from other donors' samples. V usage is TRBV30 and J usage is TRBJ1-5; D uncertain. The specimen sequenced was PBMCs. The CDR3 coding sequence is TGTGCCTGGAGTGTACGCGGGTCGGGCAATCAGCCCCAGCATTTT. Its translation: CAWSVRGSGNQPQHF.